These T cell receptor beta chains were read from a single sample in a study of PD-1 blockade in classical Hodgkin lymphoma. The repertoire was sequenced with immunoSEQ multiplex PCR; TCRdb's copy has only in-frame clones and lacks some. The data hold tens of thousands of clones, with about 75% observed a single time. Sample: peripheral blood mononuclear cells (PBMCs), taken before the fourth cycle of nivolumab. The receptors originated from a human donor with classical Hodgkin lymphoma. Both conserved end residues are part of each CDR3. The order of the fields is J gene, V gene, D gene, clone size, CDR3 DNA, CDR3 protein. The D gene is left open where the match is weak. Rows give clone size only sometimes, using once, few, many, or a class for an expanded clone.

>TRBJ2-3|TRBV23-1|.|.
TGCGCCAGCAGTCGCCAGATCGCTAGCACAGATACGCAGTATTTT
CASSRQIASTDTQYF
>TRBJ1-1|TRBV30|.|.
TGTGCCTGGAATACCGGGGTCAACGCTGAAGCTTTCTTT
CAWNTGVNAEAFF
>TRBJ2-6|TRBV12-5|.|.
TGTGCTAGTGGTTCTGGGTCCTCTGGGGCCAACGTCCTGACTTTC
CASGSGSSGANVLTF
>TRBJ2-3|TRBV4-2|.|once
TGTGCCAGCAGCCAAGGTGGGACTAGCACAGATACGCAGTATTTT
CASSQGGTSTDTQYF
>TRBJ1-5|TRBV27|.|.
TGTGCCAGCAGTCCCAGGGGCCTCAATCAGCCCCAGCATTTT
CASSPRGLNQPQHF
>TRBJ2-5|TRBV19|.|.
TGTGCCAGTAAGGACATCCAAGAGACCCAGTACTTC
CASKDIQETQYF
>TRBJ1-2|TRBV5-8|.|.
TGTGCCAGCAGCCCTCGAGTCCAGCGTAGGGGCTACACCTTC
CASSPRVQRRGYTF
>TRBJ2-1|TRBV10-3|.|.
TGTGCCATCAAGTCTCAGGCAGGGTCCCTCAATGAGCAGTTCTTC
CAIKSQAGSLNEQFF
>TRBJ1-4|TRBV2|.|.
TGTGCCAGCAGTGACGGTGGGGGCTCTAATGAAAAACTGTTTTTT
CASSDGGGSNEKLFF
>TRBJ2-1|TRBV18|TRBD1|.
TGTGCCAGCTCAGCTACGACAGGGATGAACAATGAGCAGTTCTTC
CASSATTGMNNEQFF
>TRBJ2-2|TRBV7-8|.|.
TGTGCCAGCAGCGGCGGGACTCACACGAACACCGGGGAGCTGTTTTTT
CASSGGTHTNTGELFF
>TRBJ2-2|TRBV5-1|TRBD2|few
TGCGCCAGCAGTTGGACTAGCGGGATCATGGACACCGGGGAGCTGTTTTTT
CASSWTSGIMDTGELFF
>TRBJ2-2|TRBV2|TRBD1|many
TGTGCCGGTTCCGGGACAGGGGAGACCGGGGAGCTGTTTTTT
CAGSGTGETGELFF
>TRBJ2-3|TRBV29-1|TRBD2|few
TGCAGCGTTGGGGGCTGGGGGGGAGACACAGATACGCAGTATTTT
CSVGGWGGDTDTQYF
>TRBJ2-6|TRBV29-1|.|.
TGCAGCGTTGTGGGGGTTGCTGGGGCCAACGTCCTGACTTTC
CSVVGVAGANVLTF
>TRBJ2-3|TRBV4-2|TRBD2|.
TGTGCCAGCAGCCAAGATCTAACGGGACTAGCGAGCACAGATACGCAGTATTTT
CASSQDLTGLASTDTQYF
>TRBJ1-5|TRBV6-1|.|.
TGTGCCAGCAGTGAAGTCAGTCAGCCCCAGCATTTT
CASSEVSQPQHF
>TRBJ1-5|TRBV6-5|.|few
TGTGCCAGCAGTCCCAGGGTTGGACAGCCCCAGCATTTT
CASSPRVGQPQHF
>TRBJ2-1|TRBV29-1|TRBD2|.
TGCAGCGCCTCCCTAGGGAGCGGGAGGGCCATCGGTAATGAGCAGTTCTTC
CSASLGSGRAIGNEQFF
>TRBJ2-3|TRBV5-6|.|.
TGTGCCAGCAGCTTGTTCCAGCGGAGCACAGATACGCAGTATTTT
CASSLFQRSTDTQYF
>TRBJ2-6|TRBV18|TRBD2|.
TGTGCCAGCTCACCTAGGTGGGCGGGAGTAGGCTCTGGGGCCAACGTCCTGACTTTC
CASSPRWAGVGSGANVLTF
>TRBJ2-5|TRBV14|.|once
TGTGCCAGCAGCCAAGAATTTGGCCTGATAAAGACCCAGTACTTC
CASSQEFGLIKTQYF
>TRBJ2-3|TRBV6-4|TRBD2|.
TGTGCCAGCAGTGGACTAGCGGGAGCAGATACGCAGTATTTT
CASSGLAGADTQYF
>TRBJ2-1|TRBV5-4|.|.
TGTGCCAGCAGCTCTGGACGCGGGTCAGCCAATGAGCAGTTCTTC
CASSSGRGSANEQFF
>TRBJ1-3|TRBV29-1|.|few
TGCAGCGTAGGGACGGGAGGAAACACCATATATTTT
CSVGTGGNTIYF
>TRBJ2-7|TRBV28|TRBD1|.
TGTGCCAGCATCCCGGGACAGGGGCCCTACGAGCAGTACTTC
CASIPGQGPYEQYF
>TRBJ2-3|TRBV28|.|.
TGTGCCAGCAGTCCCCCTAGCGACCTCACAGATACGCAGTATTTT
CASSPPSDLTDTQYF
>TRBJ1-5|TRBV6-1|.|.
TGTGCCAGCAGGGGAGGGACTTTACCCCAGCATTTT
CASRGGTLPQHF
>TRBJ2-3|TRBV7-8|.|.
TGTGCCAGCAGCCCCACCTGGGTTGCAGATACGCAGTATTTT
CASSPTWVADTQYF
>TRBJ2-1|TRBV28|.|.
TGTGCCAGCACCATAGAGGAGGGGGGTGAGCAGTTCTTC
CASTIEEGGEQFF
>TRBJ1-2|TRBV5-1|.|.
TGCGCCAGCAGCTTGGGCTCAGGGATCGGCTACACCTTC
CASSLGSGIGYTF
>TRBJ2-5|TRBV29-1|TRBD2|few
TGCAGCGTAGCCCCCTCACTACTAGCGGGAGGTCGTTTTTACTTC
CSVAPSLLAGGRFYF
>TRBJ2-5|TRBV18|TRBD2|.
TGTGCCAGCTCACCTAGCGGGACCCGGGAGACCCAGTACTTC
CASSPSGTRETQYF
>TRBJ2-7|TRBV6-1|.|.
TGTGCCAGCAGTGTACACCGAATCTACGAGCAGTACTTC
CASSVHRIYEQYF
>TRBJ1-2|TRBV7-2|.|once
TGTGCCAGCAGTTTCTGGGGGGGGCATGGCTACACCTTC
CASSFWGGHGYTF
>TRBJ1-2|TRBV27|TRBD1|.
TGTGCCAGCAGTTTATCTAGTTGGGGACAGGGGACAGGAGGCTACACCTTC
CASSLSSWGQGTGGYTF
>TRBJ1-2|TRBV4-3|.|few
TGCGCCAGCAGCCAAGAATCTAGAGGGGTTTATGGCTACACCTTC
CASSQESRGVYGYTF
>TRBJ2-3|TRBV7-2|.|once
TGTGCCAGCAGCCCCGACGGGGGTGGTACGCAGTATTTT
CASSPDGGGTQYF
>TRBJ1-2|TRBV28|.|.
TGTGCCAGCAGTTTCACCCGGGTGTATGGCTACACCTTC
CASSFTRVYGYTF
>TRBJ1-1|TRBV9|.|.
TGTGCCAGCAGCGTAGGCCCAGGTACTAACACTGAAGCTTTCTTT
CASSVGPGTNTEAFF
>TRBJ1-4|TRBV5-1|.|.
TGCGCCAGCAGAGTAACAGGGCGGGAAAAACTGTTTTTT
CASRVTGREKLFF